What follows describes a single T cell receptor (beta chain). These data belong to a study of OX40 agonist ivuxolimab in advanced cancers. About the research overall: At doses from 0.01 to 10 mg/kg, patients were given intravenous ivuxolimab every 2 weeks. Cohort: about 82% men, mean age about 60, aged roughly 23 to 90. Every patient in dose escalation had hepatocellular carcinoma, melanoma, renal cell or head and neck cancer.

Patients were ineligible given autoimmune disease history or systemic immunosuppression. Using immunoSEQ multiplex PCR, the repertoire was profiled, and TCRdb retains in-frame clones only, with some absent. The data hold about 36,000 clones, with 70% to 90% observed a single time. The trim removed 2 bases at V and 5 bases at J, leaving 4 bases unmatched. In germline, CDR1 is MNHNS, CDR2 SASEGT. The length of the CDR3 is 16 residues. The source is an adult with an advanced solid tumor such as melanoma, head and neck, liver or kidney cancer. The specimen was CD4+ or CD8+ T cells sorted from blood, collected in a trial of the OX40 agonist ivuxolimab. This rearrangement joins TRBV6-1 to TRBJ2-2; 11 bases match TRBD1. CDR3 nucleotide sequence: TGTGCCAGCAGTGAATTGGGACAGGGGGAGACCGGGGAGCTGTTTTTT. Translating it yields CASSELGQGETGELFF.